The sequence of this T cell receptor beta chain was determined in a study of shared clonotypes between healthy human individuals. With regard to this clone: The antigen remains undetermined.

The CDR3 runs 11 residues. Germline assignment: CDR1 MNHEY and CDR2 SVGAGI. With 4 bases removed from V and 11 bases from J, the gap between germline ends came to 11 bases. Using immunoSEQ multiplex PCR, the repertoire was profiled, and TCRdb retains in-frame clones only, with some absent. The repertoire holds around 2.1 million clones, with nearly 97% as singletons. Study-level points and caveats: Larger estimated richness was generally recorded for naive subsets relative to memory subsets.

Recent vaccinations or acute infections were absent in the healthy HIV-negative adult donors. The chain uses TRBV6-5 and TRBJ1-1, with D hard to call. Sequencing was performed on naive CD4+ T cells sorted from blood. This sample's subset: CD45RA+ positively selected. This clonotype originated in a man aged 18 to 29 in good health. CDR3 sequence: CASSLDGRAFF. CDR3 sequence (DNA): TGTGCCAGCAGTTTGGACGGTCGGGCTTTCTTT.